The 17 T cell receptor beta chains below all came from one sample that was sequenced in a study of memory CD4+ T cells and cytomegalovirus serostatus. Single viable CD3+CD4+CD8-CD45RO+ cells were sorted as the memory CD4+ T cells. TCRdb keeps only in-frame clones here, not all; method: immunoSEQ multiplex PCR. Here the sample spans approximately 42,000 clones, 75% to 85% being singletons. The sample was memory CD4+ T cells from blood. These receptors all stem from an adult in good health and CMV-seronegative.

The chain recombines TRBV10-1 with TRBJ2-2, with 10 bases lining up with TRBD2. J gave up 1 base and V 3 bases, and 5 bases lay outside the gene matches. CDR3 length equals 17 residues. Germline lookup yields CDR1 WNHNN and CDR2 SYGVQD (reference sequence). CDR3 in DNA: TGCGCCAGCAGTGATTCCAGCGGGAGGGGGAACACCGGGGAGCTGTTTTTT. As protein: CASSDSSGRGNTGELFF.

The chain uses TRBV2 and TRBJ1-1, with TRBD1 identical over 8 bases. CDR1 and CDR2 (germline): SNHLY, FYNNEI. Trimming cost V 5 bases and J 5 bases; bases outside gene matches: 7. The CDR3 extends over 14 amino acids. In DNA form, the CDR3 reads TGTGCCAGCAGTAAATCCAGGGGGCAAACTGAAGCTTTCTTT. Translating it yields CASSKSRGQTEAFF.

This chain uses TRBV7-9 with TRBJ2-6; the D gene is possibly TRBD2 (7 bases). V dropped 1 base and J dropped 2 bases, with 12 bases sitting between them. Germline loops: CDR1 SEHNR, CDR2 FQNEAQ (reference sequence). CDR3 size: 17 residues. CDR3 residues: CASSLDRGAAGANVLTF. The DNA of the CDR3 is TGTGCCAGCAGCTTAGACCGGGGGGCGGCTGGGGCCAACGTCCTGACTTTC.

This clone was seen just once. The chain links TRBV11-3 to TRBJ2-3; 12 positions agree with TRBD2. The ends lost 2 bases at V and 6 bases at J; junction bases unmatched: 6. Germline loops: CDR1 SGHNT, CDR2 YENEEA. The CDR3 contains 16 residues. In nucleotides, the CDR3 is TGTGCCAGCAGCTTAATCCTAGCGGGAGGGCAGGATACGCAGTATTTT. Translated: CASSLILAGGQDTQYF.

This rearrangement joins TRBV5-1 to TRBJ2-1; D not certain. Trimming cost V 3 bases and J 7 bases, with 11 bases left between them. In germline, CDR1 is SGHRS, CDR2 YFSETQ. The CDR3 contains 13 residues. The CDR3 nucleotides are TGCGCCAGCAGCTCCCCTCCTAGTAATGAGCAGTTCTTC. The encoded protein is CASSSPPSNEQFF. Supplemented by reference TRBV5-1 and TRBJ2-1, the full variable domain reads KAGVTQTPRYLIKTRGQQVTLSCSPISGHRSVSWYQQTPGQGLQFLFEYFSETQRNKGNFPGRFSGRQFSNSRSEMNVSTLELGDSALYLCASSSPPSNEQFFGPGTRLTVL.

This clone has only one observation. CDR3 in amino acids: CSASNSYEQYF. CDR3 DNA sequence: TGCAGTGCTAGCAATTCCTACGAGCAGTACTTC. The chain joins TRBV20-1 to TRBJ2-7; D gene ambiguous. This CDR3 is built from 11 residues. V shed 3 bases and J shed 1 base, with 4 bases lying between them. Germline loops: CDR1 DFQATT, CDR2 SNEGSKA (reference sequence).

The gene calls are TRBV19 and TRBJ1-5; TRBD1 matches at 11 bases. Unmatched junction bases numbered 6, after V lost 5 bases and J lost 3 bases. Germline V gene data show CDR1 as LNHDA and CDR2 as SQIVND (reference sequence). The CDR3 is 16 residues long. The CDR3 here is CASSPRTGGPNQPQHF. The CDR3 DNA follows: TGTGCCAGTAGTCCCCGGACAGGGGGCCCCAATCAGCCCCAGCATTTT.

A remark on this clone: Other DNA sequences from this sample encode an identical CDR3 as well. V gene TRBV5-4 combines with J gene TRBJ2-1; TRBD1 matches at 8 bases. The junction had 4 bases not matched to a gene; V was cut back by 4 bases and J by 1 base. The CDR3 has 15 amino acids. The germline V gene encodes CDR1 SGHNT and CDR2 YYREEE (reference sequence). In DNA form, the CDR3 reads TGTGCCAGCAGCCTAGACAGGGGATCCTACAATGAGCAGTTCTTC. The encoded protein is CASSLDRGSYNEQFF.

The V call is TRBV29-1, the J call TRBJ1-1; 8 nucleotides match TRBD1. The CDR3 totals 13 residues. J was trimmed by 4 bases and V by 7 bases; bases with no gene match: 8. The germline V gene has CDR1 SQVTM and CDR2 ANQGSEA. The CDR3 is CSAIDRGGTEAFF. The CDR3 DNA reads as TGCAGCGCAATTGACAGGGGAGGCACTGAAGCTTTCTTT.

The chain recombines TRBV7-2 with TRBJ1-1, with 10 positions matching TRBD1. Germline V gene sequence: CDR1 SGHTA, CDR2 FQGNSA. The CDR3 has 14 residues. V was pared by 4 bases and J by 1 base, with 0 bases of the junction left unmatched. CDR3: CASSWDRGNTEAFF. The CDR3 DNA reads TGTGCCAGCAGCTGGGACAGGGGGAACACTGAAGCTTTCTTT.

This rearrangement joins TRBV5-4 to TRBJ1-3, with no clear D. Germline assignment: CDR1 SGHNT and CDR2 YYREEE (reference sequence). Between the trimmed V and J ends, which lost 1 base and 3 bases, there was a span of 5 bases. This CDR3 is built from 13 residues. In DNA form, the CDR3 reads TGTGCCAGCAGCTTGAGCGGTGGAAACACCATATATTTT. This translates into CASSLSGGNTIYF.

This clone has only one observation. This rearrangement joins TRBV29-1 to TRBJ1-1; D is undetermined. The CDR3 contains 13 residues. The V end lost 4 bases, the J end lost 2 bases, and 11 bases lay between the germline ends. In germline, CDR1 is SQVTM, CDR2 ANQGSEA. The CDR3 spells CSVASGSNTEAFF. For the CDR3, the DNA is TGCAGCGTTGCTTCGGGCAGTAACACTGAAGCTTTCTTT.

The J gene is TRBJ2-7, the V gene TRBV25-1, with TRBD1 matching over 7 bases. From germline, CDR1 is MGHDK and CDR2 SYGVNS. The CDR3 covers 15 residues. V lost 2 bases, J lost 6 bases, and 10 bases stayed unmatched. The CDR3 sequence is CASSERGQSRSEQYF. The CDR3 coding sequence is TGTGCCAGCAGTGAAAGGGGACAGTCTCGGAGCGAGCAGTACTTC.

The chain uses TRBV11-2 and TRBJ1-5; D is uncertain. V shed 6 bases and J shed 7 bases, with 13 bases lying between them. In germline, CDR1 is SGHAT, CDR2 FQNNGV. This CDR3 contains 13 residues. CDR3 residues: CASSWAEGQPQHF. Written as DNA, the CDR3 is TGTGCCAGCAGTTGGGCGGAGGGCCAGCCCCAGCATTTT.

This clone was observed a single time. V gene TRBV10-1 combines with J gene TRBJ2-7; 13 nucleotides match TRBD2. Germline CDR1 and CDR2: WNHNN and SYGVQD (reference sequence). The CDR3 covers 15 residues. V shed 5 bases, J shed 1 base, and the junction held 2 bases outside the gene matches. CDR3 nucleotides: TGCGCCAGCAGTCCGGGACTAGCGGGGTCCTACGAGCAGTACTTC. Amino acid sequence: CASSPGLAGSYEQYF.

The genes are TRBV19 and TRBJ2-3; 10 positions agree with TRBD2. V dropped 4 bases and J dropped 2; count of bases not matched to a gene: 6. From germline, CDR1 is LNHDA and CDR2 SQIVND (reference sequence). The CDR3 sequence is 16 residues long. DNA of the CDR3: TGTGCCAGTAGTACCTTACTAGCGGGGTTCACAGATACGCAGTATTTT. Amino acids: CASSTLLAGFTDTQYF.

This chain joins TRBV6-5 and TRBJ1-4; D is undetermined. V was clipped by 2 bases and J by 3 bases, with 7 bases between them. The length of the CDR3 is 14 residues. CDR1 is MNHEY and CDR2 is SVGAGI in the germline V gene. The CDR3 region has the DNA TGTGCCAGCAGTTACACGGGGTCTAATGAAAAACTGTTTTTT. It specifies CASSYTGSNEKLFF.